This TCR beta chain was identified in a study of cytomegalovirus exposure and HLA in healthy donors. Study context: Inside one of the first data releases sat roughly 80 million unique TCRs taken from HLA-typed donors.

V shed 6 bases and J 7 bases; nucleotides not matched to a gene: 12. The CDR3 extends over 15 amino acids. Germline CDR1 ENHRY, CDR2 SYGVKD. Researchers ran the PCR with 60 Vbeta and 13 Jbeta primers. Some clones are missing from TCRdb's copy, which holds only in-frame ones; the method was immunoSEQ multiplex PCR. The table records over 150,000 clones, roughly 80% of them present only once. This clone appeared a few times. Sequenced input: PBMCs. The TCR was taken from a woman in her twenties or thirties in good health and CMV-seropositive. The chain joins TRBV10-3 to TRBJ1-3, with TRBD1 identical over 7 bases. CDR3 bases: TGTGCCATCAGCCCAACCCAGGGACAGCCCAACACCATATATTTT. Amino acid sequence: CAISPTQGQPNTIYF.